These 17 T cell receptor beta chains came from one sample sequenced in a study of T cell clonotyping in hematopoietic cell transplantation (dated by TCRdb to the early 2020s). Receptor amplification or capture employed the immunoSEQ multiplex PCR assay. TCRdb provides this immuneACCESS table in a form limited to in-frame rearrangements. Some clones are lacking; in checked studies, under half of them reflect an unresolved V gene, and why the rest are absent is not known. The sample table records about 17,000 clones; more than 75% of these occur just once. 4% to 5% of the sample belongs to the ten largest clones. The sample's time point label is to be understood as: 100 days after allo-HCT. Sequencing was performed on PBMCs, taken 100 days after allogeneic stem cell transplant. The receptor source for this set is a male patient aged 55 to 69 who had an allogeneic stem cell transplant from a related donor, so the T cells may come from the graft donor. Some clones in this sample may be carry-over from other donors' samples.

There are a few counts of this clone. The gene calls are TRBV2 and TRBJ1-2; D remains ambiguous. The CDR3 covers 12 residues. Germline V gene lookup returns CDR1 SNHLY and CDR2 FYNNEI. V lost 2 bases and J lost 6, with 7 bases in between. CDR3 DNA sequence: TGTGCCAGCAGTGAATCAGGAAATGGCTACACCTTC. Its protein product is CASSESGNGYTF.

This chain uses TRBV5-4 with TRBJ2-5; perhaps TRBD1 as D (6 bases). Germline-derived CDR1 and CDR2 are SGHNT and YYREEE (reference sequence). This CDR3 comprises 14 residues. V was trimmed by 4 bases and J by 4 bases, leaving 14 bases between them. The CDR3: CASSPKIQGETQYF. In DNA, the CDR3 is TGTGCCAGCAGCCCAAAGATACAGGGAGAGACCCAGTACTTC.

In its sample, this clone was seen a few times. The genes are TRBV5-4 and TRBJ2-2; TRBD2 aligns across 8 bases. Unmatched junction bases numbered 4, after V lost 4 bases and J lost 2 bases. This CDR3 region has 15 residues. Germline CDR1 is SGHNT and CDR2 is YYREEE (reference sequence). CDR3 in amino acids: CASSRGGTNTGELFF. DNA for the CDR3: TGTGCCAGCAGCCGGGGGGGGACAAACACCGGGGAGCTGTTTTTT.

The chain couples TRBV5-1 to TRBJ1-1, with D uncertain. The CDR3 covers 15 residues. The germline V gene encodes CDR1 SGHRS and CDR2 YFSETQ. Deletions cut 4 bases from V and 1 base from J, with 14 bases between. Here the CDR3 DNA reads TGCGCCAGCAGCCAAAGGGCCCCGGAGAACACTGAAGCTTTCTTT. It codes for CASSQRAPENTEAFF.

The chain employs TRBV6-5 and TRBJ1-2; D uncertain. V lost 10 bases to trimming and J lost 3 bases, with 18 bases between them. Looked up from germline, CDR1 is MNHEY and CDR2 is SVGAGI. The CDR3 consists of 14 residues. This CDR3 is CATGLRVVDYGYTF. The CDR3 DNA reads as TGTGCCACCGGTCTAAGGGTAGTGGACTATGGCTACACCTTC.

V usage is TRBV6-5 and J usage is TRBJ1-1; D not certain. This CDR3 has 15 residues. V lost 2 bases and J lost 3, with 13 bases in between. Per the germline V gene, CDR1 is MNHEY and CDR2 is SVGAGI. The chain's CDR3 is CASSYGGGMDTEAFF. The CDR3 nucleotides read TGTGCCAGCAGTTACGGTGGAGGGATGGACACTGAAGCTTTCTTT.

The chain combines TRBV30 with TRBJ1-6; D call uncertain. Germline CDR1 GTSNPN, CDR2 SVGIG (reference sequence). The germline V and J ends were trimmed by 2 bases and 0 bases, with 8 bases remaining between them. This CDR3 has 15 amino acids. For the CDR3, the DNA is TGTGCCTGGAGTATAGGGAGCTCCTATAATTCACCCCTCCACTTT. Protein: CAWSIGSSYNSPLHF.

The rearrangement uses TRBV6-1 and TRBJ1-1; no reliable D call. Looked up from germline, CDR1 is MNHNS and CDR2 is SASEGT. The V end lost 3 bases, the J end lost 6 bases, and 11 bases lay between the germline ends. The CDR3 consists of 13 residues. The CDR3 sequence: CASSEYGDPEAFF. CDR3 DNA sequence: TGTGCCAGCAGTGAGTACGGTGACCCTGAAGCTTTCTTT.

This clone was detected a few times. The chain has TRBV21-1 and TRBJ1-2. TRBV21-1 is a recognized pseudogene. This CDR3 contains 15 residues. The CDR3 DNA is TGTGCCAGCGGTAAGGACCCTTCACGAATCTATGGCTACACCTTC. Amino acid sequence: CASGKDPSRIYGYTF.

V gene TRBV7-2 combines with J gene TRBJ1-5, with a possible D match to TRBD1 (6 bases). V was clipped by 2 bases and J by 2 bases, with 16 bases between them. The germline V gene has CDR1 SGHTA and CDR2 FQGNSA. This CDR3 has 17 amino acids. CDR3 sequence reads: CASSLRQAKEGNQPQHF. As DNA, the CDR3 is TGTGCCAGCAGCTTACGACAGGCTAAAGAGGGCAATCAGCCCCAGCATTTT.

The rearrangement uses TRBV19 and TRBJ1-1; TRBD1 might be the D (5 bases). V lost 7 bases and J lost 5, with 8 bases in between. This CDR3 spans 11 amino acids. From germline, CDR1 is LNHDA and CDR2 SQIVND (reference sequence). The CDR3 region is CASKRQTEAFF. The CDR3 DNA follows: TGTGCCAGTAAAAGACAGACTGAAGCTTTCTTT.

The chain is built from TRBV19 and TRBJ1-2; D is perhaps TRBD1 (6 bases). The CDR3 runs to 15 residues. Trimming took off 0 bases at V and 6 bases at J, with 14 bases between the two ends. Germline V gives CDR1 LNHDA, CDR2 SQIVND (reference sequence). The CDR3 DNA reads TGTGCCAGTAGTATAGAGGCCCGCCAGGGGAATGGCTACACCTTC. Translation: CASSIEARQGNGYTF. Supplemented by reference TRBV19 and TRBJ1-2, the full variable domain reads DGGITQSPKYLFRKEGQNVTLSCEQNLNHDAMYWYRQDPGQGLRLIYYSQIVNDFQKGDIAEGYSVSREKKESFPLTVTSAQKNPTAFYLCASSIEARQGNGYTFGSGTRLTVV.

V and J are TRBV11-3 and TRBJ2-1, with D possibly TRBD2 on 5 matching bases. This CDR3 comprises 15 residues. Germline loops: CDR1 SGHNT, CDR2 YENEEA. V shed 8 bases and J shed 0 bases, with 14 bases lying between them. CDR3 amino acids: CASGPSRGSYNEQFF. The CDR3 DNA reads as TGTGCCAGCGGACCAAGCCGGGGCTCCTACAATGAGCAGTTCTTC. The whole variable domain, remainder taken from reference TRBV11-3 and TRBJ2-1, is EAGVVQSPRYKIIEKKQPVAFWCNPISGHNTLYWYLQNLGQGPELLIRYENEEAVDDSQLPKDRFSAERLKGVDSTLKIQPAELGDSAVYLCASGPSRGSYNEQFFGPGTRLTVL.

This chain uses TRBV6-6 with TRBJ1-1, with 9 bases aligning to TRBD1. Trimming took 5 bases from V and 1 from J; bases not matched to a gene: 5. The V gene's germline CDR1 is MNHNY and CDR2 SVGAGI (reference sequence). The length of the CDR3 is 15 residues. In DNA, the CDR3 is TGTGCCAGCAGTACCAGGACAGGGGCGAACACTGAAGCTTTCTTT. Encoded protein: CASSTRTGANTEAFF.

The chain has TRBV19 and TRBJ1-2, with TRBD1 matching 7 bases. CDR1 is LNHDA and CDR2 is SQIVND in the germline V gene (reference sequence). Trimming at V came to 6 bases and at J to 6 bases, leaving 13 bases not matched to a gene. There are 15 residues in the CDR3. The CDR3 spells CASSLGTASGNGYTF. The CDR3 DNA follows: TGTGCCAGTAGCCTAGGGACAGCCTCAGGCAATGGCTACACCTTC. Full variable domain (remainder filled in from reference TRBV19 and TRBJ1-2): DGGITQSPKYLFRKEGQNVTLSCEQNLNHDAMYWYRQDPGQGLRLIYYSQIVNDFQKGDIAEGYSVSREKKESFPLTVTSAQKNPTAFYLCASSLGTASGNGYTFGSGTRLTVV.

The chain joins TRBV7-9 to TRBJ2-7; 9 nucleotides agree with TRBD2. Germline assignment: CDR1 SEHNR and CDR2 FQNEAQ (reference sequence). CDR3 length: 16 amino acids. V gave up 4 bases and J gave up 6 bases; unmatched junction bases: 13. The CDR3 DNA sequence: TGTGCCAGCAGCTCACAAAAGGGGCGGGGGGGCTTCGAGCAGTACTTC. This encodes CASSSQKGRGGFEQYF.

The V call is TRBV6-1, the J call TRBJ2-2; no reliable D call. V was clipped by 4 bases and J by 1 base, with 7 bases between them. Germline V gives CDR1 MNHNS, CDR2 SASEGT. This CDR3 has 14 amino acids. In DNA, the CDR3 is TGTGCCAGCAGTGGGCAGAAGAACACCGGGGAGCTGTTTTTT. This gives the protein CASSGQKNTGELFF.